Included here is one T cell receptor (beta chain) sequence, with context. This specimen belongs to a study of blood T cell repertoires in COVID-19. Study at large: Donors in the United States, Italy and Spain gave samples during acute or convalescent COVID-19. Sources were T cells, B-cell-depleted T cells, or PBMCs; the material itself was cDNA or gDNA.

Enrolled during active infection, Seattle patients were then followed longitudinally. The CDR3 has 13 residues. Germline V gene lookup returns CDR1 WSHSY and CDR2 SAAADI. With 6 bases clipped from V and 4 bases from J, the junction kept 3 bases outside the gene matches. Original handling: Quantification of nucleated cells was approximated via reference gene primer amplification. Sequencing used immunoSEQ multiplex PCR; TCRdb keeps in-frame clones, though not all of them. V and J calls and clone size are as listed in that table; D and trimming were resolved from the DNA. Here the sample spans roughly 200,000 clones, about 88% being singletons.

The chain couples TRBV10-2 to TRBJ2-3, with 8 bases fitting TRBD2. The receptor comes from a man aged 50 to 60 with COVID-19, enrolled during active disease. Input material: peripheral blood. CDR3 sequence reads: CASRGLAPDTQYF. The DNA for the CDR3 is TGCGCCAGCAGAGGACTAGCCCCAGATACGCAGTATTTT.